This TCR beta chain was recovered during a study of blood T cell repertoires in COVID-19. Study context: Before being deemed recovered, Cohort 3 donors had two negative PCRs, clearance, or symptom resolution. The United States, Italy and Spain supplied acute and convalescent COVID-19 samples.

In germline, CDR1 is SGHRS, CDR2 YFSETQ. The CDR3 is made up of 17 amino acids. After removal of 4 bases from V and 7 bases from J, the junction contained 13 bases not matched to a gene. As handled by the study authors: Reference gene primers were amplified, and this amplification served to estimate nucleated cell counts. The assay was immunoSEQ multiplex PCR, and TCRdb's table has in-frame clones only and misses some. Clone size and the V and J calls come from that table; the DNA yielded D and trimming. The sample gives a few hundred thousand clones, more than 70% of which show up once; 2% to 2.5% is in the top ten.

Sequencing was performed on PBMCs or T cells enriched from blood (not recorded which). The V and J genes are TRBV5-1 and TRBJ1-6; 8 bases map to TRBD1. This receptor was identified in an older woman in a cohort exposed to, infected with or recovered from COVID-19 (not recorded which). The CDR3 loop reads CASSQAPQGAQNSPLHF. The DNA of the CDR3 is TGCGCCAGCAGCCAGGCCCCCCAGGGGGCGCAGAATTCACCCCTCCACTTT.